A single sample gave rise to the 19 T cell receptor beta chains below, sequenced in a study of OX40 agonist ivuxolimab in advanced cancers. Sequencing was performed with immunoSEQ multiplex PCR; in TCRdb, only in-frame clones are kept and a portion is missing. The data contain 50,000 to 75,000 clones, around 91% of them singletons. The material sequenced was CD4+ or CD8+ T cells sorted from blood, taken in a trial of the OX40 agonist ivuxolimab. The receptors were sampled from an adult with an advanced solid tumor such as melanoma, head and neck, liver or kidney cancer.

The chain is built from TRBV5-1 and TRBJ2-1; D remains ambiguous. Per the germline V gene, CDR1 is SGHRS and CDR2 is YFSETQ. The CDR3 is made up of 13 amino acids. V was clipped by 4 bases and J by 4 bases, with 9 bases between them. Written as DNA, the CDR3 is TGCGCCAGCAGCCCAGAGCAGTACAATGAGCAGTTCTTC. Translated, it gives CASSPEQYNEQFF.

V gene TRBV7-9 combines with J gene TRBJ1-2, with D unclear. Germline CDR1 is SEHNR and CDR2 is FQNEAQ (reference sequence). Trimming removed 5 bases at V and 8 bases at J, with 12 bases between. The CDR3 spans 12 residues. The CDR3 DNA is TGTGCCAGCAGCGCCGACCGCATAGGCTACACCTTC. This codes for CASSADRIGYTF.

The rearrangement links TRBV7-9 to TRBJ2-7, with D perhaps TRBD1 or TRBD2 (5 bases each). Deletions cut 1 base from V and 3 bases from J, with 13 bases between. From germline, CDR1 is SEHNR and CDR2 FQNEAQ (reference sequence). This CDR3 region has 15 residues. The CDR3 coding sequence is TGTGCCAGCAGCTTAGGGGGGATGACAGACTACGAGCAGTACTTC. Amino acid sequence: CASSLGGMTDYEQYF.

This clone was recorded only once. The chain employs TRBV11-2 and TRBJ2-7, with D tentatively TRBD1 (6 bases). V was clipped by 5 bases and J by 3 bases, with 17 bases between them. The CDR3 runs to 15 residues. Germline V gene data show CDR1 as SGHAT and CDR2 as FQNNGV. This chain's CDR3 is CASSPPHREGYEQYF. CDR3 sequence (DNA): TGTGCCAGCAGCCCACCTCACAGGGAAGGCTACGAGCAGTACTTC.

The rearrangement links TRBV7-9 to TRBJ2-7; 7 bases are shared with TRBD2. This CDR3 spans 15 amino acids. CDR1 and CDR2 (germline): SEHNR, FQNEAQ (reference sequence). The trim removed 6 bases at V and 2 bases at J, leaving 10 bases unmatched. CDR3 coding DNA: TGTGCCAGCAGTCCTTTCACTAGCGCCGCCTACGAGCAGTACTTC. Translating gives CASSPFTSAAYEQYF.

V and J are TRBV13 and TRBJ1-1; D gene ambiguous. The CDR3 length is 13 residues. The ends were cut back, 5 bases at V and 5 bases at J, with 12 bases in the middle. Germline V gives CDR1 PRHDT, CDR2 FYEKMQ (reference sequence). The CDR3 DNA follows: TGTGCCAGCAGCATGGGGTCTCCAACTGAAGCTTTCTTT. Its translation is CASSMGSPTEAFF.

This clone was seen more than once but under ten times. The V and J genes are TRBV6-4 and TRBJ2-5, with unresolved D. V was trimmed by 1 base and J by 0 bases, leaving 9 bases between them. The CDR3 extends over 15 amino acids. The germline CDR1 and CDR2 sequences are MRHNA and SNTAGT. In nucleotides, the CDR3 is TGTGCCAGCAGTGACTTAGACCTGTACCAAGAGACCCAGTACTTC. Translating gives CASSDLDLYQETQYF.

The chain joins TRBV10-3 to TRBJ2-7; tentative D call: TRBD2 (5 bases). This CDR3 comprises 12 residues. The ends were cut back, 11 bases at V and 4 bases at J, with 15 bases in the middle. Germline V gene sequence: CDR1 ENHRY, CDR2 SYGVKD. This CDR3 is CAASTGSYEQYF. The DNA of the CDR3 is TGTGCCGCCAGTACGGGATCATACGAGCAGTACTTC.

This chain uses TRBV12-5 with TRBJ2-1, with 8 bases matching TRBD2. J gave up 3 bases and V 1 base, and 5 bases lay outside the gene matches. The CDR3 length is 16 residues. Germline V gene lookup returns CDR1 LGHNT and CDR2 FRNRAP. CDR3 loop: CASGLEAGVFYNEQFF. CDR3 bases: TGTGCTAGTGGTTTGGAAGCGGGAGTCTTCTACAATGAGCAGTTCTTC.

The V call is TRBV28, the J call TRBJ2-7; D ambiguous. The V gene lost 4 bases and the J gene lost 0 bases, with 19 bases spanning the gap. Germline V gives CDR1 MDHEN, CDR2 SYDVKM. This CDR3 contains 17 residues. Here the CDR3 reads CASSSVGRAPHSYEQYF. CDR3 bases: TGTGCCAGCAGTTCCGTCGGAAGGGCGCCCCACTCCTACGAGCAGTACTTC. Combining the CDR3 with reference TRBV28 and TRBJ2-7 gives the whole variable domain DVKVTQSSRYLVKRTGEKVFLECVQDMDHENMFWYRQDPGLGLRLIYFSYDVKMKEKGDIPEGYSVSREKKERFSLILESASTNQTSMYLCASSSVGRAPHSYEQYFGPGTRLTVT.

The chain combines TRBV9 with TRBJ2-2; D perhaps matches TRBD1 (6 bases). Germline lookup yields CDR1 SGDLS and CDR2 YYNGEE. This CDR3 has 15 residues. The V end lost 0 bases, the J end lost 1 base, and 7 bases lay between the germline ends. The CDR3 sequence is CASSVETGNTGELFF. The CDR3 DNA sequence: TGTGCCAGCAGCGTAGAGACAGGGAACACCGGGGAGCTGTTTTTT.

The chain combines TRBV6-5 with TRBJ2-7; no definite D call. Germline CDR1 is MNHEY and CDR2 is SVGAGI. This CDR3 has 12 residues. V was pared by 6 bases and J by 3 bases, with 9 bases between. CDR3 nucleotides: TGTGCCAGCAGCTCCGGTCGCTACGAGCAGTACTTC. Translation gives CASSSGRYEQYF.

The chain uses TRBV27 and TRBJ2-7, with D unresolved. V was clipped by 8 bases and J by 3 bases, with 14 bases between them. Germline V gene lookup returns CDR1 MNHEY and CDR2 SMNVEV (reference sequence). The CDR3 is 13 residues long. The DNA for the CDR3 is TGTGCCAGCGCCCCGGGTCCCTACTACGAGCAGTACTTC. Its translation is CASAPGPYYEQYF.

The V call is TRBV7-3, the J call TRBJ1-1; no reliable D call. Trimming removed 5 bases from V and 5 bases from J, with 12 bases in between. Per the germline V gene, CDR1 is SGHTA and CDR2 is FQGTGA. CDR3 length: 13 residues. The CDR3 loop reads CASSPFGGTEAFF. CDR3 in DNA: TGTGCCAGCAGCCCCTTTGGTGGGACTGAAGCTTTCTTT. Variable domain in full (rest from reference TRBV7-3 and TRBJ1-1): GAGVSQTPSNKVTEKGKYVELRCDPISGHTALYWYRQSLGQGPEFLIYFQGTGAADDSGLPNDRFFAVRPEGSVSTLKIQRTERGDSAVYLCASSPFGGTEAFFGQGTRLTVV.

This clone came up once. V gene TRBV5-4 combines with J gene TRBJ2-1; D is unclear. This CDR3 has 14 amino acids. Germline CDR1 reads SGHNT; CDR2 reads YYREEE (reference sequence). The V end was cut by 3 bases, the J end by 6 bases, with 13 bases between. In DNA, the CDR3 is TGTGCCAGCAGCTCCCTAGATGTTATCAATGAGCAGTTCTTC. Amino acids: CASSSLDVINEQFF.

The CDR3 loop is CATSRGYVGTAEAFF. In DNA form, the CDR3 reads TGTGCCACCAGCAGAGGGTACGTGGGCACGGCTGAAGCTTTCTTT. The chain recombines TRBV15 with TRBJ1-1; D call uncertain. The germline V gene has CDR1 LNHNV and CDR2 YYDKDF (reference sequence). V dropped 1 base and J dropped 6 bases, with 15 bases sitting between them. The CDR3 loop spans 15 amino acids. Complete variable domain (other parts from reference TRBV15 and TRBJ1-1): DAMVIQNPRYQVTQFGKPVTLSCSQTLNHNVMYWYQQKSSQAPKLLFHYYDKDFNNEADTPDNFQSRRPNTSFCFLDIRSPGLGDTAMYLCATSRGYVGTAEAFFGQGTRLTVV.

This chain joins TRBV19 and TRBJ2-2; 10 bases match TRBD2. The germline gives CDR1 LNHDA, CDR2 SQIVND (reference sequence). There are 16 residues in the CDR3. V lost 7 bases, J lost 4 bases, and 9 bases stayed unmatched. CDR3 sequence: CASTPLLAGITGELFF. CDR3 DNA: TGTGCCAGTACCCCCTTACTAGCGGGGATCACCGGGGAGCTGTTTTTT. Together with reference TRBV19 and TRBJ2-2, the CDR3 gives the full variable domain: DGGITQSPKYLFRKEGQNVTLSCEQNLNHDAMYWYRQDPGQGLRLIYYSQIVNDFQKGDIAEGYSVSREKKESFPLTVTSAQKNPTAFYLCASTPLLAGITGELFFGEGSRLTVL.

The chain links TRBV6-1 to TRBJ2-1; D is perhaps TRBD1 (5 bases). CDR1 is MNHNS and CDR2 is SASEGT in the germline V gene. V gave up 4 bases and J gave up 10 bases, with 8 bases separating them. The CDR3 runs to 11 residues. The CDR3 sequence is CASSAGLEQFF. In DNA form, the CDR3 reads TGTGCCAGCAGTGCAGGGCTAGAGCAGTTCTTC.

V usage is TRBV19 and J usage is TRBJ2-1, with 7 bases fitting TRBD2. CDR3 length equals 18 residues. Germline CDR1 and CDR2: LNHDA and SQIVND (reference sequence). V lost 0 bases and J lost 0; bases outside the gene matches: 8. CDR3 DNA: TGTGCCAGTAGTATAGAAGCGGGATTAGGGCGCTCCTACAATGAGCAGTTCTTC. Translation: CASSIEAGLGRSYNEQFF.